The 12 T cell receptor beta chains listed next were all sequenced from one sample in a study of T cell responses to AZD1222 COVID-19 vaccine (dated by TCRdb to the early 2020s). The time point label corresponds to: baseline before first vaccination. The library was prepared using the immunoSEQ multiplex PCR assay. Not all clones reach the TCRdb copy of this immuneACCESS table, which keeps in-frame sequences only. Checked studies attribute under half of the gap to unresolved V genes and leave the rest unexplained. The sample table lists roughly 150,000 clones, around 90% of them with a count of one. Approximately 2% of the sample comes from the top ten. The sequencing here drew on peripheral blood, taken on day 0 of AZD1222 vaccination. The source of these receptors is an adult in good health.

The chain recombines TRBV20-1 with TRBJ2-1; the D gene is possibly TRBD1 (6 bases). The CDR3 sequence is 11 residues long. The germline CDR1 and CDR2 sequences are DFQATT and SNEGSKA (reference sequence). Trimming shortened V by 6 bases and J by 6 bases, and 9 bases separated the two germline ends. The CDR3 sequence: CSALGANEQFF. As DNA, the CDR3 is TGCAGTGCCCTGGGGGCCAATGAGCAGTTCTTC.

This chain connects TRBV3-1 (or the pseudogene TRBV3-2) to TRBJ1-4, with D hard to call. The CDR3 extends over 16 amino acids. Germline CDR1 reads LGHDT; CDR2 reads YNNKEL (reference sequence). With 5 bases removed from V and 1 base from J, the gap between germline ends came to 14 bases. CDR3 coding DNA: TGTGCCAGCAGCGAAGGGCAACAGAAAACTAATGAAAAACTGTTTTTT. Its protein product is CASSEGQQKTNEKLFF.

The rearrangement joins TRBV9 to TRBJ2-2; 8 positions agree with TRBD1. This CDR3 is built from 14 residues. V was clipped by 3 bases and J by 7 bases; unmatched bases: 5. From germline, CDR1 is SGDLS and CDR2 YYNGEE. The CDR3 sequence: CASSAGGFGGELFF. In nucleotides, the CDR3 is TGTGCCAGCAGCGCAGGGGGCTTCGGCGGGGAGCTGTTTTTT.

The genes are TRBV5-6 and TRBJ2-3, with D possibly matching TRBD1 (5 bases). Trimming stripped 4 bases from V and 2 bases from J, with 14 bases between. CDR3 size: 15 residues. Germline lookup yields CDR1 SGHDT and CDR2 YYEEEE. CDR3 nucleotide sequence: TGTGCCAGCAGCACTGACAGTTACCTCACAGATACGCAGTATTTT. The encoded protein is CASSTDSYLTDTQYF. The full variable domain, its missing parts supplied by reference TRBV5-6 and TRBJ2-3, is DAGVTQSPTHLIKTRGQQVTLRCSPKSGHDTVSWYQQALGQGPQFIFQYYEEEERQRGNFPDRFSGHQFPNYSSELNVNALLLGDSALYLCASSTDSYLTDTQYFGPGTRLTVL.

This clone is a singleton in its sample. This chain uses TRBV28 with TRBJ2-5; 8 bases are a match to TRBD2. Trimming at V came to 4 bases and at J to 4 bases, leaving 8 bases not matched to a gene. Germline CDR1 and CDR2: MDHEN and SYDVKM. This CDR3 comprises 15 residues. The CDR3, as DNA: TGTGCCAGCAGTTCCCCGGGGGGGCTGGGAGAGACCCAGTACTTC. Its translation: CASSSPGGLGETQYF.

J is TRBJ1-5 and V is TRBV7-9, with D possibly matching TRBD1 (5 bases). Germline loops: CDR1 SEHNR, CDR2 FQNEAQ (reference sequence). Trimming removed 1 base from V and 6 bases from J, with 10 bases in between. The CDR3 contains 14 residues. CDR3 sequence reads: CASSLEQGGQPQHF. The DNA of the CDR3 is TGTGCCAGCAGCTTAGAGCAGGGAGGTCAGCCCCAGCATTTT.

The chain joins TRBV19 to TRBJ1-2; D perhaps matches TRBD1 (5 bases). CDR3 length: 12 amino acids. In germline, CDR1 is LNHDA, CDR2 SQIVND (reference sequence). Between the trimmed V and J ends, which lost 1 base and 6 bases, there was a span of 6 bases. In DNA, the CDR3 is TGTGCCAGTAGTATAGGAGGGGATGGCTACACCTTC. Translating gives CASSIGGDGYTF.

The CDR3 DNA is TGCGCCAGCAGCTTTGGTGTGGAAGGATCACCCCTCCACTTT. It codes for CASSFGVEGSPLHF. The J gene is TRBJ1-6, the V gene TRBV5-1, with D unclear. The CDR3 loop spans 14 amino acids. CDR1 SGHRS and CDR2 YFSETQ come from the germline V gene. The ends were cut back, 2 bases at V and 10 bases at J, with 13 bases in the middle.

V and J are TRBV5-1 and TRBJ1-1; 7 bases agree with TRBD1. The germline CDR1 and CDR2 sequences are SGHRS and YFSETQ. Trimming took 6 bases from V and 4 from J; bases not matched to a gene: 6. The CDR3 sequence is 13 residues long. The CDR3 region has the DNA TGCGCCAGCACCCCAGGGGGAGGCACTGAAGCTTTCTTT. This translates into CASTPGGGTEAFF.

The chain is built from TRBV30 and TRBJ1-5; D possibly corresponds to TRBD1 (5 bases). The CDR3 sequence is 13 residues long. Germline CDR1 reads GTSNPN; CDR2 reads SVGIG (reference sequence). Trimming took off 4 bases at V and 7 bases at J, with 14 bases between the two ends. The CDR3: CAWNSGDGQPQHF. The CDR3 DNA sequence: TGTGCCTGGAATTCCGGGGACGGGCAGCCCCAGCATTTT.

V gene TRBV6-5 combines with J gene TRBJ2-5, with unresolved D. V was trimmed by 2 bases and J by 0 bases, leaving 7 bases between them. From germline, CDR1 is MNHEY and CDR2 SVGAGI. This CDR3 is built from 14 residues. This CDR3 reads CASSYVRHQETQYF. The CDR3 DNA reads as TGTGCCAGCAGTTACGTGAGACACCAAGAGACCCAGTACTTC.

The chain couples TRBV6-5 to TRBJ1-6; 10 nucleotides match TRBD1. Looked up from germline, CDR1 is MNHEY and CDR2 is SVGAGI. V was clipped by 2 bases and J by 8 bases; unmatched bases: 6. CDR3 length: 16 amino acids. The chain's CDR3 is CASSYTSGTGDSPLHF. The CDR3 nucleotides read TGTGCCAGCAGTTACACTTCCGGGACAGGGGATTCACCCCTCCACTTT.